These 18 T cell receptor beta chains share one sample of origin, sequenced in a study of CD8+CD57+ T cells in acquired aplastic anemia. Those patients picked for sequencing had displayed CD8+CD57+ cell expansion on flow cytometry. According to the study, genomic DNA was the template for TCR beta VDJ and CDR3 profiling. TCRdb called the reads again in MiXCR, with one record for every CDR3 protein. The table lists hundreds of thousands of distinct CDR3 sequences, approximately 33% of them singletons. Specimen: sorted CD4+, CD8+, or CD8+CD57+ T cells (not recorded which) from PBMCs. The receptors here all came from a human donor with aplastic anemia.

The genes are TRBV29-1 and TRBJ1-2; possibly TRBD1 for D (6 bases). V was clipped by 1 base and J by 4 bases, with 13 bases between them. The CDR3 is 14 amino acids. CDR1 is SQVTM and CDR2 is ANQGSEA in the germline V gene. Here the CDR3 DNA reads TGCAGCGTTGAAGGGACAGCGAACCTCTATGGCTACACCTTC. Translated: CSVEGTANLYGYTF.

This clonotype showed up just a few times. The chain links TRBV9 to TRBJ1-1, with 7 bases lining up with TRBD1. The CDR3 is 16 residues long. Per germline, CDR1 SGDLS and CDR2 YYNGEE. V was clipped by 3 bases and J by 4 bases; unmatched bases: 12. CDR3 sequence: CASSEINRGLATEAFF. The DNA of the CDR3 is TGTGCCAGCAGCGAAATTAACAGGGGTTTGGCCACTGAAGCTTTCTTT.

The chain carries TRBV12-3 or TRBV12-4 and TRBJ2-2; unclear D gene. The CDR3 loop spans 15 amino acids. V dropped 4 bases and J dropped 3 bases, with 12 bases sitting between them. CDR3: CASSSQSGYTGELFF. In nucleotides, the CDR3 is TGTGCCAGCAGTTCCCAGAGTGGGTACACCGGGGAGCTGTTTTTT.

As regards this clonotype: Being one base from a much bigger clone, this may be a read error. CDR3 protein: CASSPTGRYAQYF. The DNA of the CDR3 is TGTGCCAGCAGCCCGACAGGGCGGTACGCGCAGTACTTC. The chain combines TRBV7-2 with TRBJ2-7; 7 positions match TRBD1. This CDR3 region has 13 residues. From germline, CDR1 is SGHTA and CDR2 FQGNSA.

The CDR3 reads CASSLVGFGAGAFF. In DNA, the CDR3 is TGTGCCAGCAGTTTAGTCGGATTTGGCGCCGGAGCTTTCTTT. The chain recombines TRBV12-3 or TRBV12-4 with TRBJ1-1; D gene ambiguous. The CDR3 is 14 residues long. V was clipped by 1 base and J by 10 bases, with 16 bases between them.

Many counts were recorded for this clonotype. The rearrangement joins TRBV6-4 to TRBJ1-1; no firm D call. This CDR3 comprises 13 residues. Germline V gene lookup returns CDR1 MRHNA and CDR2 SNTAGT. The V and J ends lost 2 bases and 1 base respectively, with 5 bases between them. This chain's CDR3 is CASSDQWNTEAFF. The CDR3 DNA reads TGTGCCAGCAGTGACCAGTGGAACACTGAAGCTTTCTTT.

This clonotype occurred many times. The V call is TRBV24-1, the J call TRBJ2-1, with 12 bases fitting TRBD2. The trim removed 6 bases at V and 10 bases at J, leaving 9 bases unmatched. Germline lookup yields CDR1 KGHDR and CDR2 SFDVKD. CDR3 length: 15 amino acids. CDR3 amino acids: CATSPRLAGVSEQFF. CDR3 in DNA: TGTGCCACCAGTCCTCGACTAGCGGGAGTCAGCGAGCAGTTCTTC.

This clonotype was counted ten times or more. The rearrangement uses TRBV12-3 or TRBV12-4 and TRBJ2-7; D call uncertain. Trimming removed 4 bases at V and 3 bases at J, with 10 bases between. The CDR3 extends over 13 amino acids. The CDR3, as DNA: TGTGCCAGCAGTTGGGTGTCGGGCTACGAGCAGTACTTC. Its protein product is CASSWVSGYEQYF.

In nucleotides, the CDR3 is TGTGCCAGCAGCCCATTGGGGGGTGGTACTGAAGCTTTCTTT. This gives the protein CASSPLGGGTEAFF. The gene calls are TRBV25-1 and TRBJ1-1; D is perhaps TRBD1 (5 bases). The CDR3 totals 14 residues. Trimming shortened V by 6 bases and J by 5 bases, and 16 bases separated the two germline ends. Germline V gene sequence: CDR1 MGHDK, CDR2 SYGVNS.

Turning to this clonotype: At one of its ends the junction is not consistent with the germline gene, which may arise from a read error. The chain combines TRBV25-1 with TRBJ2-3; perhaps D is TRBD1 or TRBD2 (5 bases each). The CDR3 runs to 16 residues. Germline loops: CDR1 MGHDK, CDR2 SYGVNS. The CDR3 DNA is TGCGCCAGCAGCTTGTCTGGGGGAGTGAGCACAGATACGCAGTATTTT. Residues: CASSLSGGVSTDTQYF. Full variable domain (outside the CDR3, taken from reference TRBV25-1 and TRBJ2-3): EADIYQTPRYLVIGTGKKITLECSQTMGHDKMYWYQQDPGMELHLIHYSYGVNSTEKGDLSSESTVSRIRTEHFPLTLESARPSHTSQYLCASSLSGGVSTDTQYFGPGTRLTVL.

About this clonotype: A much larger clonotype is one base distant, so this may be a read error. The chain has TRBV2 and TRBJ1-5; D is perhaps TRBD1 (5 bases). CDR1 is SNHLY, CDR2 FYNNEI, per germline. This CDR3 is 14 amino acids long. The CDR3 bases are TGTGCCAGCAGCCTACGGGGGAGCAATCGGCCCCAGCATTTT. As protein: CASSLRGSNRPQHF.

The rearrangement joins TRBV12-3 or TRBV12-4 to TRBJ1-1; D might be TRBD1 (5 bases). This CDR3 has 13 residues. Trimming shortened V by 3 bases and J by 10 bases, and 15 bases separated the two germline ends. CDR3 coding DNA: TGTGCCAGCAGTTTTGGGGGGAAGCTCCTAGCTTTCTTT. Protein sequence: CASSFGGKLLAFF.

This clonotype occurred many times. The V gene is TRBV19, the J gene TRBJ2-5; tentative D call: TRBD2 (6 bases). In germline, CDR1 is LNHDA, CDR2 SQIVND (reference sequence). Between the trimmed V and J ends, which lost 5 bases and 0 bases, there was a span of 13 bases. The CDR3 length is 15 residues. The DNA of the CDR3 is TGTGCCAGTAGTGCGGGACTTTCGTACCAAGAGACCCAGTACTTC. Translated, it gives CASSAGLSYQETQYF.

The chain carries TRBV30 and TRBJ2-5, with a tentative D call TRBD2 (5 bases). V was clipped by 2 bases and J by 5 bases, with 9 bases between them. Germline V CDR1 and CDR2: GTSNPN, SVGIG (reference sequence). CDR3 size: 12 residues. The CDR3 nucleotides read TGTGCCTGGAGTACGGGGTTTGAGACCCAGTACTTC. Protein sequence: CAWSTGFETQYF. The variable domain in full, completed from reference TRBV30 and TRBJ2-5, reads SQTIHQWPATLVQPVGSPLSLECTVEGTSNPNLYWYRQAAGRGLQLLFYSVGIGQISSEVPQNLSASRPQDRQFILSSKKLLLSDSGFYLCAWSTGFETQYFGPGTRLLVL.

The V call is TRBV29-1, the J call TRBJ2-7; 10 positions agree with TRBD1. V lost 7 bases and J lost 6; bases outside the gene matches: 6. Germline V gene data show CDR1 as SQVTM and CDR2 as ANQGSEA. This CDR3 region has 12 residues. The CDR3 spells CSGDRGRGEQYF. CDR3 sequence (DNA): TGCAGCGGAGACAGGGGGCGCGGCGAGCAGTACTTC.

As regards this clonotype: A much bigger clone sits one base away, suggesting this may be a read error. The chain recombines TRBV2 with TRBJ2-1; D may be TRBD2 (5 bases). V shed 11 bases and J shed 0 bases, with 14 bases lying between them. Germline-derived CDR1 and CDR2 are SNHLY and FYNNEI. The length of the CDR3 is 14 residues. Here the CDR3 DNA reads TGTGCCGGCAAGGTCGGGGACTCCTACAATGAGCAGTTCTTC. Translating gives CAGKVGDSYNEQFF.

This clonotype was counted once. The CDR3 sequence: CASSRWTSGRWDNEQFF. The DNA for the CDR3 is TGTGCCAGCAGCCGATGGACTAGCGGGAGGTGGGACAATGAGCAGTTCTTC. The chain recombines TRBV14 with TRBJ2-1; 14 bases are shared with TRBD2. The junction had 7 bases not matched to a gene; V was cut back by 4 bases and J by 5 bases. The germline gives CDR1 SGHDN, CDR2 FVKESK. The CDR3 spans 17 residues.

Regarding this clonotype: One end of the junction does not line up with germline, which may come from a read error. This rearrangement joins TRBV7-3 to TRBJ1-1; TRBD1 agrees at 9 bases. Per germline, CDR1 SGHTA and CDR2 FQGTGA. This CDR3 is 14 amino acids long. Written as DNA, the CDR3 is TGCGCCAGCGTGGGGGACAGGGTAGGGACTGAAGCTTTCTTT. Protein sequence: CASVGDRVGTEAFF.